There are a few counts of the clone carrying this TCR beta chain. Its target is not known. The source of the sample is a study of T-cell memory formation after mild COVID-19. As for the study in general: TCR clusters showed largely donor specificity.

General study results and limits: CD4+ contracting clones were mainly CM and EM; CD8+ ones, EMRA.

One entry per CDR3 protein results from TCRdb running MiXCR on the 5' RACE reads. The sample records hundreds of thousands of distinct CDR3 sequences, nearly 25% being singletons. V lost 0 bases and J lost 0, with 9 bases in between. This CDR3 contains 16 residues. In germline, CDR1 is SGHRS, CDR2 YFSETQ. The chain uses TRBV5-1 and TRBJ2-2, with TRBD1 as a possible D gene (5 bases). This receptor was obtained from an adult woman who had mild COVID-19 (a few samples of this study predate the infection). Cell type and time point are not known. Sequences were obtained from PBMCs or a T cell subset sorted from them (not recorded which). The CDR3 protein is CASSLAGATNTGELFF. Here the CDR3 DNA reads TGCGCCAGCAGCTTGGCTGGGGCTACGAACACCGGGGAGCTGTTTTTT.